This T cell receptor beta chain was documented in a study of blood T cell repertoires in COVID-19. On the study more broadly: Both acute and convalescent COVID-19 samples were obtained from the United States, Italy and Spain. The analysed material was cDNA or gDNA that came from T cells, B-cell-depleted T cells, or PBMCs.

Per the original data handling: Reference gene primers were amplified, and this amplification served to estimate nucleated cell counts. This table comes from immunoSEQ multiplex PCR, and its TCRdb copy is limited to in-frame clones, with some not included. V, J and clone size derive from that table, while D and trimming were established from the DNA sequence. This sample carries approximately 67,000 clones, more than 75% of them seen once, and the ten largest clones take approximately 5.4%. The CDR3 is 16 amino acids. V lost 3 bases to trimming and J lost 2 bases; unmatched junction nucleotides: 8. Germline CDR1 and CDR2: SGHNT and YYREEE (reference sequence).

This sequence joins TRBV5-4 and TRBJ2-7, with 10 nucleotides matching TRBD2. Sequenced sample: peripheral blood. The clonotype originates from a man aged 50 to 60 with active COVID-19. The CDR3 sequence is CASSSRTSGHPYEQYF. The CDR3 region has the DNA TGTGCCAGCAGCTCCAGGACTAGCGGACACCCCTACGAGCAGTACTTC. Combining the CDR3 with reference TRBV5-4 and TRBJ2-7 gives the whole variable domain ETGVTQSPTHLIKTRGQQVTLRCSSQSGHNTVSWYQQALGQGPQFIFQYYREEENGRGNFPPRFSGLQFPNYSSELNVNALELDDSALYLCASSSRTSGHPYEQYFGPGTRLTVT.